The entry below describes one TCR beta chain. The data belong to a study of cytomegalovirus exposure and HLA in healthy donors. Germline assignment: CDR1 MNHNS and CDR2 SASEGT. Deletions cut 4 bases from V and 11 bases from J, with 15 bases between. This CDR3 comprises 13 residues. Using immunoSEQ multiplex PCR, the repertoire was profiled, and TCRdb retains in-frame clones only, with some absent. The repertoire consists of more than 140,000 clones, with about 89% occurring once and the leading ten covering 2.5% to 4%. This TCR derives from a woman between 18 and 29 years old in good health and CMV-seropositive. Input material: PBMCs. This chain links TRBV6-1 with TRBJ2-1; D is unresolved. The CDR3, as DNA: TGTGCCAGCAGTGTTGGTACTTCACTACAGCAGTTCTTC. As protein: CASSVGTSLQQFF.